This section outlines one T cell receptor (beta chain) sequence together with its context. The sample comes from a study of blood T cell repertoires in COVID-19. Background on the study: Collection of acute and convalescent COVID-19 samples took place in the United States, Italy and Spain. Sample material is recorded as cDNA or gDNA derived from T cells, B-cell-depleted T cells, or PBMCs.

Original processing methods: Amplification of reference gene primers provided the estimated nucleated cell counts. Sequenced by immunoSEQ multiplex PCR; TCRdb stores in-frame clones only, minus some. V and J calls and clone size are given by that table; D and trimming were obtained from the DNA. The data contain under 150,000 clones, 80% to 85% of them singletons. V gave up 8 bases and J gave up 7 bases; unmatched junction bases: 15. The CDR3 sequence is 15 residues long. In germline, CDR1 is GTSNPN, CDR2 SVGIG (reference sequence). This sequence originates from a human donor in a cohort sampled during active COVID-19. This chain joins TRBV30 and TRBJ2-5; 11 bases match TRBD2. Sample: peripheral blood. The chain's CDR3 is CAAGEGLAVSGTQYF. CDR3 coding DNA: TGTGCCGCGGGGGAGGGACTAGCGGTGTCGGGGACCCAGTACTTC.